Each of the 10 T cell receptor beta chains below was sequenced from the same sample in a study of T cell responses to AZD1222 COVID-19 vaccine. Clones were sequenced by immunoSEQ multiplex PCR, and TCRdb holds only the in-frame ones, with some missing. The sample consists of approximately 130,000 clones, about 88% of them appearing once. The source was peripheral blood, collected 28 days after the second AZD1222 dose. The receptor set was obtained from an adult who received the AZD1222 COVID-19 vaccine.

This chain links TRBV6-1 with TRBJ1-1, with D tentatively TRBD1 (5 bases). Germline-derived CDR1 and CDR2 are MNHNS and SASEGT. V lost 7 bases and J 7 bases, leaving 16 bases between the germline ends. The CDR3 sequence is 13 residues long. CDR3 amino acids: CASTLPGGGEAFF. The CDR3 DNA follows: TGTGCCAGCACCCTGCCGGGGGGTGGTGAAGCTTTCTTT.

The chain has TRBV7-3 and TRBJ1-1; a possible D gene is TRBD1 (5 bases). This CDR3 spans 12 amino acids. Trimming stripped 5 bases from V and 6 bases from J, with 10 bases between. The germline V gene has CDR1 SGHTA and CDR2 FQGTGA. CDR3 DNA sequence: TGTGCCAGCAGCGCCGGAGGGGCTGAAGCTTTCTTT. As protein: CASSAGGAEAFF.

This clone was picked up one time. This sequence joins TRBV5-1 and TRBJ2-7, with no clear D. The CDR3 has 12 residues. Germline V gene lookup returns CDR1 SGHRS and CDR2 YFSETQ. V gave up 5 bases and J gave up 5 bases, with 11 bases separating them. CDR3 DNA: TGCGCCAGCAGTAGCCCAAAGGACGAGCAGTACTTC. It translates to CASSSPKDEQYF.

V gene TRBV5-6 combines with J gene TRBJ1-4; maybe TRBD1 (5 bases). V gave up 0 bases and J gave up 8 bases, with 20 bases separating them. CDR1 is SGHDT and CDR2 is YYEEEE in the germline V gene. The CDR3 contains 17 residues. DNA for the CDR3: TGTGCCAGCAGCTTGGGGGGACGGCCCGGAACTGGAGAAAAACTGTTTTTT. Protein sequence: CASSLGGRPGTGEKLFF. Full variable domain (missing parts from reference TRBV5-6 and TRBJ1-4): DAGVTQSPTHLIKTRGQQVTLRCSPKSGHDTVSWYQQALGQGPQFIFQYYEEEERQRGNFPDRFSGHQFPNYSSELNVNALLLGDSALYLCASSLGGRPGTGEKLFFGSGTQLSVL.

The chain has TRBV6-5 and TRBJ2-3; TRBD1 matches 9 bases. The CDR3 sequence is 16 residues long. Germline V gene lookup returns CDR1 MNHEY and CDR2 SVGAGI. After removal of 2 bases from V and 0 bases from J, the junction contained 3 bases not matched to a gene. CDR3 sequence reads: CASSYETGGSTDTQYF. The CDR3 DNA reads TGTGCCAGCAGTTACGAGACAGGGGGTAGCACAGATACGCAGTATTTT.

The genes are TRBV6-5 and TRBJ2-4; weak D call: TRBD1 (6 bases). Between the trimmed V and J ends, which lost 5 bases and 6 bases, there was a span of 14 bases. Looked up from germline, CDR1 is MNHEY and CDR2 is SVGAGI. The CDR3 runs to 14 residues. CDR3 residues: CASSPGGRGNIQYF. For the CDR3, the DNA is TGTGCCAGCAGTCCTGGGGGCCGGGGAAACATTCAGTACTTC.

The chain employs TRBV5-6 and TRBJ1-5, with a weak D call TRBD1 (5 bases). The CDR3 is made up of 14 amino acids. The V and J ends lost 4 bases and 4 bases respectively, with 12 bases between them. CDR1 and CDR2 (germline): SGHDT, YYEEEE. The CDR3: CASSGAGGNQPQHF. CDR3 bases: TGTGCCAGCAGCGGAGCGGGGGGAAATCAGCCCCAGCATTTT.

The chain couples TRBV14 to TRBJ1-4; D remains unclear. Per the germline V gene, CDR1 is SGHDN and CDR2 is FVKESK. Trimming removed 3 bases at V and 4 bases at J, with 12 bases between. The CDR3 contains 15 residues. The DNA of the CDR3 is TGTGCCAGCAGCCATTGGACTTTACATAATGAAAAACTGTTTTTT. It translates to CASSHWTLHNEKLFF.

V and J are TRBV27 and TRBJ2-3; D is ambiguous. Deletions cut 5 bases from V and 0 bases from J, with 15 bases between. The CDR3 extends over 16 amino acids. Germline lookup yields CDR1 MNHEY and CDR2 SMNVEV (reference sequence). The CDR3 is CASSPLLGFSTDTQYF. In DNA, the CDR3 is TGTGCCAGCAGTCCTCTACTTGGATTTAGCACAGATACGCAGTATTTT.

V usage is TRBV5-1 and J usage is TRBJ1-2; possibly TRBD1 for D (5 bases). The V end lost 4 bases, the J end lost 4 bases, and 14 bases lay between the germline ends. The germline CDR1 and CDR2 sequences are SGHRS and YFSETQ. CDR3 length: 14 residues. CDR3 sequence (DNA): TGCGCCAGCAGCACCGGGACGCCAGGCTATGGCTACACCTTC. Protein sequence: CASSTGTPGYGYTF.